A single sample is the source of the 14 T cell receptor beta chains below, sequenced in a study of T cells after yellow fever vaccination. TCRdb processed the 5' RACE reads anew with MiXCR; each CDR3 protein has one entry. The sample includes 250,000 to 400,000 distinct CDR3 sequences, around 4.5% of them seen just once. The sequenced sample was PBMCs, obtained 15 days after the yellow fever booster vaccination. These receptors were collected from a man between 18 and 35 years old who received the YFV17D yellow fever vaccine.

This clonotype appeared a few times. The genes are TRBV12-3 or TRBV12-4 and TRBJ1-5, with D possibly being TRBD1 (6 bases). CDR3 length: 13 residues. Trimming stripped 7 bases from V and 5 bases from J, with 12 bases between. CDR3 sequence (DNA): TGTGCCAGCACCCCCGGGGGCCATCAGCCCCAGCATTTT. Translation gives CASTPGGHQPQHF.

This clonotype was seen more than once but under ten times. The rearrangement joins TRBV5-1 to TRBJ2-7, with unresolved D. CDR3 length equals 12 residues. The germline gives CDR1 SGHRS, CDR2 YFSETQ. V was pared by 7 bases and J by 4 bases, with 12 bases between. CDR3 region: CASSPLGYEQYF. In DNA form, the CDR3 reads TGCGCCAGCTCTCCTCTTGGATACGAGCAGTACTTC.

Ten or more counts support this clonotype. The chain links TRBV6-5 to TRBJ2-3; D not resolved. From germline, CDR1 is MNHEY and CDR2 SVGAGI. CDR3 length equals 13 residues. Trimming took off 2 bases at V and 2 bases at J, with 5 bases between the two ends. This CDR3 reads CASSYHLTDTQYF. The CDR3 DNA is TGTGCCAGCAGTTACCATCTCACAGATACGCAGTATTTT.

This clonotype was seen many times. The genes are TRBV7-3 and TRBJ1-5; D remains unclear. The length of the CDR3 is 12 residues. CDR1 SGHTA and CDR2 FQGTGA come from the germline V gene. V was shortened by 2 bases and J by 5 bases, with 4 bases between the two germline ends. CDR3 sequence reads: CASSLAYQPQHF. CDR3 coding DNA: TGTGCCAGCAGCTTAGCCTATCAGCCCCAGCATTTT.

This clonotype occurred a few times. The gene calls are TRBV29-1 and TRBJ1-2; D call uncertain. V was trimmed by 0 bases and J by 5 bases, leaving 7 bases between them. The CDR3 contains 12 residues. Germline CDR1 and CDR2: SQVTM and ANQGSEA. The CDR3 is CSVEEAGYGYTF. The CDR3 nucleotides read TGCAGCGTTGAAGAGGCGGGGTATGGCTACACCTTC.

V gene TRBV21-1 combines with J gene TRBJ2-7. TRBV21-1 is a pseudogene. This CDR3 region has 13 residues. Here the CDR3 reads CASTKRRRNEQYF. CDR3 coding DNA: TGTGCCAGCACCAAGAGGCGACGCAACGAGCAGTACTTC.

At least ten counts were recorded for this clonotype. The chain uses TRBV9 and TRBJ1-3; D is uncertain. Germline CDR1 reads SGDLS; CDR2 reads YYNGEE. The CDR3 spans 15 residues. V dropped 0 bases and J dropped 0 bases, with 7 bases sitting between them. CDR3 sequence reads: CASSVAPDSGNTIYF. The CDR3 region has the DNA TGTGCCAGCAGCGTAGCGCCAGACTCTGGAAACACCATATATTTT.

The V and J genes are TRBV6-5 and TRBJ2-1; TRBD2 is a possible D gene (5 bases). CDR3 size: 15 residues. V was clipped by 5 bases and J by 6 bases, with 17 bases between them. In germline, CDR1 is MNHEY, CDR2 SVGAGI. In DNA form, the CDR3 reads TGTGCCAGCAGTCTCCGTGAGATTGGACTCAATGAGCAGTTCTTC. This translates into CASSLREIGLNEQFF.

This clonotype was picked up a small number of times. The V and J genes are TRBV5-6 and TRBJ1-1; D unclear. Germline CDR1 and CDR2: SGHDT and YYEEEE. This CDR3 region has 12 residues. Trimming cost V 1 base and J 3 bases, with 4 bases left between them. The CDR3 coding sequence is TGTGCCAGCAGCTTGTGGGACACTGAAGCTTTCTTT. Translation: CASSLWDTEAFF.

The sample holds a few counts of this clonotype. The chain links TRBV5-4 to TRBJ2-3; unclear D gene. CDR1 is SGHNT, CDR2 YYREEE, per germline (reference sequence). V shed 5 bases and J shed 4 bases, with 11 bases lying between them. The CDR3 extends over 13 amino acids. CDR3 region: CASRAASADTQYF. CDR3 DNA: TGTGCCAGCAGGGCGGCGAGCGCAGATACGCAGTATTTT.

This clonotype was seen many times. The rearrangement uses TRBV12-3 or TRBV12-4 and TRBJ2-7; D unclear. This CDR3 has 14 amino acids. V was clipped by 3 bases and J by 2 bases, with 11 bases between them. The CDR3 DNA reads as TGTGCCAGCAGTTTCGGGCGGACCACCTACGAGCAGTACTTC. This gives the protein CASSFGRTTYEQYF.

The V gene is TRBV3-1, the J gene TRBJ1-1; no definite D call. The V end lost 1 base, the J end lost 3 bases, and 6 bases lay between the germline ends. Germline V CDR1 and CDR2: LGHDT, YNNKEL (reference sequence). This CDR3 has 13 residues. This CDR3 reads CASSQVEDTEAFF. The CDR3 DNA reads TGTGCCAGCAGCCAAGTGGAAGACACTGAAGCTTTCTTT.

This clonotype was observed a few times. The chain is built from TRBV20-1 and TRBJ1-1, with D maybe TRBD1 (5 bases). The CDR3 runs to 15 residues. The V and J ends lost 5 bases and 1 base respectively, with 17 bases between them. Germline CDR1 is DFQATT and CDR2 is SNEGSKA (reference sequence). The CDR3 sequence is CSARTTEGWNTEAFF. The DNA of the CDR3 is TGCAGTGCTCGAACGACAGAGGGGTGGAACACTGAAGCTTTCTTT.

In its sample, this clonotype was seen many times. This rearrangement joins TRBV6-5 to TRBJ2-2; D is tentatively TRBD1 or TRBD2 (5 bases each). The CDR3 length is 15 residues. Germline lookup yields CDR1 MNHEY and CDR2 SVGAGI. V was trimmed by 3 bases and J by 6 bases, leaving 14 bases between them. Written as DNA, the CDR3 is TGTGCCAGCAGTTATGGGGGACGGGACCCCGGGGAGCTGTTTTTT. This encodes CASSYGGRDPGELFF.